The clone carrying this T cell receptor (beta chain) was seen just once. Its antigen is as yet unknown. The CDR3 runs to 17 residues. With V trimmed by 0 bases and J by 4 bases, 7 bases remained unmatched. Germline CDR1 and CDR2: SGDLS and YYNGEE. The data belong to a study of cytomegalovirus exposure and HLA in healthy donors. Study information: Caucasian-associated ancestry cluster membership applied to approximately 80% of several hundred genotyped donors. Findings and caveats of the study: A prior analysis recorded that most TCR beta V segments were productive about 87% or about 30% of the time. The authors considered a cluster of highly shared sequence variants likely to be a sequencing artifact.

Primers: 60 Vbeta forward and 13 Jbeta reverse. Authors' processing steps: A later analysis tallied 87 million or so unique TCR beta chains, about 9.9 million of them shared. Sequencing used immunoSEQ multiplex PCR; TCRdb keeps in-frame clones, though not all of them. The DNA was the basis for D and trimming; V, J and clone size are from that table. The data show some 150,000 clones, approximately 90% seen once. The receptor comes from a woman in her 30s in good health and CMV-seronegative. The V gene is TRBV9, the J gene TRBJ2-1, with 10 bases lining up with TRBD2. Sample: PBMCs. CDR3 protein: CASSVATTSGIYNEQFF. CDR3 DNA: TGTGCCAGCAGCGTAGCTACAACTAGCGGGATTTACAATGAGCAGTTCTTC.